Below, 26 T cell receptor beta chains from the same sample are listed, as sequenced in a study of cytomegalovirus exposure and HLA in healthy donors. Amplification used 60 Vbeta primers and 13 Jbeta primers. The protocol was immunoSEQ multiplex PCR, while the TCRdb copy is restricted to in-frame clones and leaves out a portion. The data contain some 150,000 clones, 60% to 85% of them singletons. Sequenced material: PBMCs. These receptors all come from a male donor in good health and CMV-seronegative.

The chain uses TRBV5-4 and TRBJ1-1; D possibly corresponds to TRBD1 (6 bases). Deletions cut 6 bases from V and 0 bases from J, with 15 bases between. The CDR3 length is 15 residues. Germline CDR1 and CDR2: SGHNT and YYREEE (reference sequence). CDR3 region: CASTTRRGLNTEAFF. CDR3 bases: TGTGCCAGCACTACCCGCAGGGGCTTGAACACTGAAGCTTTCTTT.

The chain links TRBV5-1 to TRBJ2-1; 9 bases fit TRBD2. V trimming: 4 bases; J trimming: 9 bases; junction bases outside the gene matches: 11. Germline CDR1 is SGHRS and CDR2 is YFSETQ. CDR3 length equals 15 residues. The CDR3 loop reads CASSLGAGGPGEQFF. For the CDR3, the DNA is TGCGCCAGCAGCCTGGGGGCGGGAGGGCCGGGTGAGCAGTTCTTC. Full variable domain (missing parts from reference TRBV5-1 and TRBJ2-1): KAGVTQTPRYLIKTRGQQVTLSCSPISGHRSVSWYQQTPGQGLQFLFEYFSETQRNKGNFPGRFSGRQFSNSRSEMNVSTLELGDSALYLCASSLGAGGPGEQFFGPGTRLTVL.

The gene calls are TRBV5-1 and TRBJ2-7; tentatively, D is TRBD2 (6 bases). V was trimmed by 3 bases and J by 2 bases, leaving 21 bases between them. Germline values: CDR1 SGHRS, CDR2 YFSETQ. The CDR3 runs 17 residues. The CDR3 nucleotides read TGCGCCAGCAGCTCCAGGGACCTCGGGACTCTGACCTACGAGCAGTACTTC. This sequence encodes CASSSRDLGTLTYEQYF.

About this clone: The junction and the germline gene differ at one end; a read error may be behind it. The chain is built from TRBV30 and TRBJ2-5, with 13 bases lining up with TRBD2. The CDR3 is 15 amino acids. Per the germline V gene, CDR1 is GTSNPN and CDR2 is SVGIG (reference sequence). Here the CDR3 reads CSWSVLAGGPETQYF. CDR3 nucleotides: TGTTCCTGGAGTGTACTAGCGGGAGGGCCCGAGACCCAGTACTTC. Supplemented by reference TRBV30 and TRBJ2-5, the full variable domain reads SQTIHQWPATLVQPVGSPLSLECTVEGTSNPNLYWYRQAAGRGLQLLFYSVGIGQISSEVPQNLSASRPQDRQFILSSKKLLLSDSGFYLCSWSVLAGGPETQYFGPGTRLLVL.

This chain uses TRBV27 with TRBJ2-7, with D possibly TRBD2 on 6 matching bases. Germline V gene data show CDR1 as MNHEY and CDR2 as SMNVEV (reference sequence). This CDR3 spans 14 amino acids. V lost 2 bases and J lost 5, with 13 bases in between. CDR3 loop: CASSLGGAYNEQYF. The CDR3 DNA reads TGTGCCAGCAGTTTAGGAGGGGCATACAACGAGCAGTACTTC.

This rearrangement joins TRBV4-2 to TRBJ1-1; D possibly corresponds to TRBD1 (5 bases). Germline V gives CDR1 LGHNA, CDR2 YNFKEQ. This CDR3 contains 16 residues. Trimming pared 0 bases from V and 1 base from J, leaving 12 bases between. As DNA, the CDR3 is TGTGCCAGCAGCCAAGAAGGGGTCGGTCGGAACACTGAAGCTTTCTTT. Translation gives CASSQEGVGRNTEAFF.

The CDR3 loop is CASSPSTGGGWTEAFF. The CDR3 DNA reads as TGTGCCAGCAGCCCATCGACAGGGGGCGGTTGGACTGAAGCTTTCTTT. This rearrangement joins TRBV5-4 to TRBJ1-1, with TRBD1 matching 10 bases. The germline CDR1 and CDR2 sequences are SGHNT and YYREEE (reference sequence). Unmatched junction bases numbered 11, after V lost 4 bases and J lost 5 bases. This CDR3 has 16 amino acids.

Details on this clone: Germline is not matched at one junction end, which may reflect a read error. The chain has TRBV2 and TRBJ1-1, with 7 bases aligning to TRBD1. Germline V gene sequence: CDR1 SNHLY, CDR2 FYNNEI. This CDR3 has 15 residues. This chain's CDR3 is CPSSQNPGGNTEAFF. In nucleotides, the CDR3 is TGTCCCAGCAGCCAAAACCCAGGGGGGAACACTGAAGCTTTCTTT. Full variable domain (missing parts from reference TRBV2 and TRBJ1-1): EPEVTQTPSHQVTQMGQEVILRCVPISNHLYFYWYRQILGQKVEFLVSFYNNEISEKSEIFDDQFSVERPDGSNFTLKIRSTKLEDSAMYFCPSSQNPGGNTEAFFGQGTRLTVV.

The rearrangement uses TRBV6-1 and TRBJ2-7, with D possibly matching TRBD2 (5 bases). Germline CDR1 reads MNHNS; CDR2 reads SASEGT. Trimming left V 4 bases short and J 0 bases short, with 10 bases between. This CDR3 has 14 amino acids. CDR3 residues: CASSVDGDSYEQYF. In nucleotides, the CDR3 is TGTGCCAGCAGTGTCGACGGGGACTCCTACGAGCAGTACTTC.

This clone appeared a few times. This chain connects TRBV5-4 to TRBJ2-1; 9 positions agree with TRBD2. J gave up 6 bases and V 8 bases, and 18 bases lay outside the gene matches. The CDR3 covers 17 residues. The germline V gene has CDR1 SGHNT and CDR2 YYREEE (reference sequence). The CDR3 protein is CARKPGGGRAYGNEQFF. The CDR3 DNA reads TGTGCCAGGAAACCCGGGGGCGGGAGGGCCTACGGCAATGAGCAGTTCTTC.

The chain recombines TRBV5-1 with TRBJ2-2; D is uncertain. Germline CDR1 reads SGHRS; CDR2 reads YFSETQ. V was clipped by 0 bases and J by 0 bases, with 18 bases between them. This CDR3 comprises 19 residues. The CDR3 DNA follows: TGCGCCAGCAGCTTGGCGATCCCGGGTGTACCCGCGAACACCGGGGAGCTGTTTTTT. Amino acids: CASSLAIPGVPANTGELFF.

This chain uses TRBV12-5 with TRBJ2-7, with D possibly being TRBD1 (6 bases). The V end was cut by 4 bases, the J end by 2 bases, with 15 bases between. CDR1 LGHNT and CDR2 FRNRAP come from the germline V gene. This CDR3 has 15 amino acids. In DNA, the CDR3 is TGTGCTAGTGGTTGGTTAAGAACAGGGACCTACGAGCAGTACTTC. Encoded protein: CASGWLRTGTYEQYF.

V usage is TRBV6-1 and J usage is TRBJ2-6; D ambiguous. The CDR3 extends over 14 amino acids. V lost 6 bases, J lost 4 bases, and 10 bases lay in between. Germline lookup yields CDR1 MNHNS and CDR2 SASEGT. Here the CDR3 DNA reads TGTGCCAGCAGACCGTTCGGGGGGGCCAACGTCCTGACTTTC. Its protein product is CASRPFGGANVLTF.

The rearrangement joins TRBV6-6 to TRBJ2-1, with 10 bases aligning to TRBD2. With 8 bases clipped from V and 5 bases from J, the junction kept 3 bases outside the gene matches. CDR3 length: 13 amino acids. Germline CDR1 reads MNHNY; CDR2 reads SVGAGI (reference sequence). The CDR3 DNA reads TGTGCCAGCCGGCTAGCGGGAGACAATGAGCAGTTCTTC. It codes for CASRLAGDNEQFF.

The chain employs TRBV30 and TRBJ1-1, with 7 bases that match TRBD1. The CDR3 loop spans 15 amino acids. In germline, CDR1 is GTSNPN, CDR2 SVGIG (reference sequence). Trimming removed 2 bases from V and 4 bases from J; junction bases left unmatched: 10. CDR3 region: CAWSLNPTGLTEAFF. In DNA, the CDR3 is TGTGCCTGGAGTCTAAACCCGACAGGGCTCACTGAAGCTTTCTTT.

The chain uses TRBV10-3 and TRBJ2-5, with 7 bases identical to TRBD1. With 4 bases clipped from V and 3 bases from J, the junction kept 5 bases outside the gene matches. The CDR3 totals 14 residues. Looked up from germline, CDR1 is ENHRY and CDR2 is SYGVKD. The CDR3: CAISGAGTEETQYF. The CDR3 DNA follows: TGTGCCATCAGTGGGGCCGGGACAGAAGAGACCCAGTACTTC.

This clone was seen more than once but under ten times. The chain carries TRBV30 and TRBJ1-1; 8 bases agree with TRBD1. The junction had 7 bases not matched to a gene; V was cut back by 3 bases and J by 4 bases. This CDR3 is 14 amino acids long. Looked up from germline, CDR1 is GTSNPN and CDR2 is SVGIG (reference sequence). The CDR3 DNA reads TGTGCCTGGAGCTTACAGGGGGGGGTCACTGAAGCTTTCTTT. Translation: CAWSLQGGVTEAFF.

CDR3 protein: CASSQLSGGTDTQYF. CDR3 DNA: TGTGCCAGCAGTCAGTTGAGCGGGGGCACAGATACGCAGTATTTT. The gene calls are TRBV27 and TRBJ2-3, with 7 positions matching TRBD2. The junction had 6 bases not matched to a gene; V was cut back by 5 bases and J by 1 base. This CDR3 comprises 15 residues. The germline V gene has CDR1 MNHEY and CDR2 SMNVEV (reference sequence).

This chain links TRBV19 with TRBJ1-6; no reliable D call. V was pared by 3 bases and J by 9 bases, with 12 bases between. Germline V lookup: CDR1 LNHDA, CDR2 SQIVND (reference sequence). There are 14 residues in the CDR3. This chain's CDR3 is CASSIPGYGSPLHF. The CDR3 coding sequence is TGTGCCAGTAGTATCCCCGGGTACGGTTCACCCCTCCACTTT.

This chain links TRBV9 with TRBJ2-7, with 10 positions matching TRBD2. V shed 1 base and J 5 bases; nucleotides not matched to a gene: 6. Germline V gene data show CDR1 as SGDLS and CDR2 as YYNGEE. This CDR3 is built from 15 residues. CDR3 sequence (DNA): TGTGCCAGCAGCGTATTCAGCGGGGGGGCTGACGAGCAGTACTTC. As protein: CASSVFSGGADEQYF.

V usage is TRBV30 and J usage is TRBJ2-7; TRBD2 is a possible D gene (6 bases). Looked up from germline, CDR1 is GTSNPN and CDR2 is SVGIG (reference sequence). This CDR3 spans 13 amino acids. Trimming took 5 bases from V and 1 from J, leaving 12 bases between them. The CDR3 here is CAWRERGSYEQYF. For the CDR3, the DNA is TGTGCCTGGCGGGAGAGAGGTTCCTACGAGCAGTACTTC.

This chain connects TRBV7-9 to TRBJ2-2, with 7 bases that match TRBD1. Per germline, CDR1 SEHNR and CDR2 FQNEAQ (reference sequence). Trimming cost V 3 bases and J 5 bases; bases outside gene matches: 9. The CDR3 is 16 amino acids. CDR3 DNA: TGTGCCAGCAGCTTGTTTAGGGGGCCGTGGACCGGGGAGCTGTTTTTT. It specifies CASSLFRGPWTGELFF.

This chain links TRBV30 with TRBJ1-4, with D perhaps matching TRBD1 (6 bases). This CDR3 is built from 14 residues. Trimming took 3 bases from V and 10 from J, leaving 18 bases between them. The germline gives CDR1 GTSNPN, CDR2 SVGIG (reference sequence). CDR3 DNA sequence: TGTGCCTGGAGCCTCCTGCAGGGGTCAGGAAAACTGTTTTTT. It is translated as CAWSLLQGSGKLFF. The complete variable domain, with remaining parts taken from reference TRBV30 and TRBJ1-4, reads SQTIHQWPATLVQPVGSPLSLECTVEGTSNPNLYWYRQAAGRGLQLLFYSVGIGQISSEVPQNLSASRPQDRQFILSSKKLLLSDSGFYLCAWSLLQGSGKLFFGSGTQLSVL.

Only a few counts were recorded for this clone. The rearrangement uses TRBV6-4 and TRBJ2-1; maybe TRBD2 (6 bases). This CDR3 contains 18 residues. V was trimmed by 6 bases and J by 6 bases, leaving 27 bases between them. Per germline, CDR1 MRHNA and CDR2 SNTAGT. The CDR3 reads CASRVPCDLATSGNEQFF. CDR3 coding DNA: TGTGCCAGCAGAGTCCCATGTGATCTAGCGACCTCGGGCAATGAGCAGTTCTTC.

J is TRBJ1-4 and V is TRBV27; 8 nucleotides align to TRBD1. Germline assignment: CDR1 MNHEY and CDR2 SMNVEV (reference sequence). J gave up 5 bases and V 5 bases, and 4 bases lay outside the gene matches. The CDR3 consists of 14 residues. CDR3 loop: CASSHRGGNEKLFF. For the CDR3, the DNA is TGTGCCAGCAGTCACAGGGGGGGAAATGAAAAACTGTTTTTT.

The CDR3 bases are TGTGCCAGCAGTGGCAGAAGCTATAATTCACCCCTCCACTTT. Protein: CASSGRSYNSPLHF. The V and J genes are TRBV6-1 and TRBJ1-6, with D hard to call. The CDR3 extends over 14 amino acids. Trimming cost V 4 bases and J 3 bases, with 7 bases left between them. CDR1 MNHNS and CDR2 SASEGT come from the germline V gene.